The 26 T cell receptor beta chains in this list originate from one sample, sequenced in a study of T cells of healthy individuals. TCRdb re-derived calls from the 5' RACE reads in MiXCR, one entry per CDR3 protein. The sample lists some 100,000 distinct CDR3 sequences, roughly 15% occurring once. These receptors were obtained from a human donor in good health.

J is TRBJ2-6 and V is TRBV5-1; unclear D gene. From germline, CDR1 is SGHRS and CDR2 YFSETQ. The ends were cut back, 4 bases at V and 0 bases at J, with 11 bases in the middle. The CDR3 sequence is 16 residues long. The CDR3 spells CASSPTGGSGANVLTF. The CDR3 DNA sequence: TGCGCCAGCAGCCCCACGGGCGGCTCTGGGGCCAACGTCCTGACTTTC.

This clonotype came up a few times. V is TRBV20-1 and J is TRBJ1-1, with unresolved D. The CDR3 is made up of 13 amino acids. Germline V gives CDR1 DFQATT, CDR2 SNEGSKA (reference sequence). Trimming shortened V by 4 bases and J by 4 bases, and 13 bases separated the two germline ends. As DNA, the CDR3 is TGCAGTGCTATTGACCCCTTGAGCACTGAAGCTTTCTTT. It codes for CSAIDPLSTEAFF.

This clonotype was observed a few times. The chain is built from TRBV7-9 and TRBJ2-1; tentative D call: TRBD2 (5 bases). The CDR3 covers 11 residues. V was shortened by 7 bases and J by 8 bases, with 9 bases between the two germline ends. The germline V gene has CDR1 SEHNR and CDR2 FQNEAQ (reference sequence). The CDR3 is CASTPRDEQFF. The CDR3 nucleotides read TGTGCCAGCACCCCGAGGGATGAGCAGTTCTTC. The full variable domain, with the rest looked up from reference TRBV7-9 and TRBJ2-1, is DTGVSQNPRHKITKRGQNVTFRCDPISEHNRLYWYRQTLGQGPEFLTYFQNEAQLEKSRLLSDRFSAERPKGSFSTLEIQRTEQGDSAMYLCASTPRDEQFFGPGTRLTVL.

V is TRBV20-1 and J is TRBJ2-1; D uncertain. The V end was cut by 0 bases, the J end by 10 bases, with 13 bases between. This CDR3 has 13 amino acids. Germline V gene data show CDR1 as DFQATT and CDR2 as SNEGSKA (reference sequence). This chain's CDR3 is CSARDRKTWEQFF. CDR3 in DNA: TGCAGTGCTAGAGATCGGAAGACTTGGGAGCAGTTCTTC.

The sample holds many counts of this clonotype. V and J are TRBV6-4 and TRBJ1-1; D perhaps matches TRBD1 (5 bases). CDR1 and CDR2 (germline): MRHNA, SNTAGT. V shed 4 bases and J shed 7 bases, with 10 bases lying between them. CDR3 size: 12 residues. CDR3 loop: CASSGDGNEAFF. CDR3 in DNA: TGTGCCAGCAGTGGGGACGGCAATGAAGCTTTCTTT.

A note on this clonotype: With a much larger clone just one base away, this may be a read error. This rearrangement joins TRBV6-5 to TRBJ1-1; D ambiguous. Germline CDR1 is MNHEY and CDR2 is SVGAGI. This CDR3 is built from 13 residues. The CDR3 protein is CASSYGRNTEASF. The CDR3, as DNA: TGTGCCAGCAGTTACGGACGGAACACTGAAGCTTCCTTT.

This clonotype was picked up a small number of times. The chain combines TRBV2 with TRBJ2-1; D is possibly TRBD1 (5 bases). Trimming took 0 bases from V and 6 from J, leaving 12 bases between them. This CDR3 is 15 amino acids long. From germline, CDR1 is SNHLY and CDR2 FYNNEI. For the CDR3, the DNA is TGTGCCAGCAGTGAAGCGGGCCAAAGGGGCAATGAGCAGTTCTTC. Translated: CASSEAGQRGNEQFF. The full variable domain, in which reference TRBV2 and TRBJ2-1 provide the parts outside the CDR3, is EPEVTQTPSHQVTQMGQEVILRCVPISNHLYFYWYRQILGQKVEFLVSFYNNEISEKSEIFDDQFSVERPDGSNFTLKIRSTKLEDSAMYFCASSEAGQRGNEQFFGPGTRLTVL.

The CDR3 protein is CASSLAGATGELFF. The CDR3 DNA reads as TGTGCCAGCAGTTTAGCGGGAGCCACCGGGGAGCTGTTTTTT. This chain joins TRBV6-2 or TRBV6-3 and TRBJ2-2; TRBD2 matches 9 bases. V shed 4 bases, J shed 4 bases, and the junction held 1 base outside the gene matches. The germline gives CDR1 MNHEY, CDR2 SVGEGT. CDR3 length: 14 residues.

The rearrangement uses TRBV7-8 and TRBJ2-3; D possibly corresponds to TRBD1 (5 bases). Trimming pared 7 bases from V and 1 base from J, leaving 12 bases between. CDR3 length: 14 residues. Germline CDR1 reads SGHVS; CDR2 reads FQNEAQ. The CDR3: CASTWGTGTDTQYF. CDR3 DNA: TGTGCCAGCACCTGGGGCACGGGCACAGATACGCAGTATTTT.

In this sample, this clonotype turned up many times. The chain employs TRBV7-2 and TRBJ1-2, with 10 bases that match TRBD1. This CDR3 is built from 15 residues. Unmatched junction bases numbered 6, after V lost 5 bases and J lost 3 bases. CDR1 and CDR2 from the germline V gene are SGHTA and FQGNSA. CDR3 region: CASSVGTGDHYGYTF. In nucleotides, the CDR3 is TGTGCCAGCAGCGTCGGGACAGGGGATCACTATGGCTACACCTTC. Together with reference TRBV7-2 and TRBJ1-2, the CDR3 gives the full variable domain: GAGVSQSPSNKVTEKGKDVELRCDPISGHTALYWYRQSLGQGLEFLIYFQGNSAPDKSGLPSDRFSAERTGGSVSTLTIQRTQQEDSAVYLCASSVGTGDHYGYTFGSGTRLTVV.

The chain carries TRBV18 and TRBJ1-1; D might be TRBD1 (6 bases). Germline V gene sequence: CDR1 KGHSH, CDR2 LQKENI. With 5 bases removed from V and 2 bases from J, the gap between germline ends came to 12 bases. The CDR3 runs 14 residues. CDR3 nucleotide sequence: TGTGCCAGCTCAAACGGACAGACCAACACTGAAGCTTTCTTT. Translation gives CASSNGQTNTEAFF. Full variable domain (missing parts from reference TRBV18 and TRBJ1-1): NAGVMQNPRHLVRRRGQEARLRCSPMKGHSHVYWYRQLPEEGLKFMVYLQKENIIDESGMPKERFSAEFPKEGPSILRIQQVVRGDSAAYFCASSNGQTNTEAFFGQGTRLTVV.

CDR3 DNA sequence: TGTGCCAGCAGCTCCAGGGGGGGTTATGAAAAACTGTTTTTT. It codes for CASSSRGGYEKLFF. The V gene is TRBV7-8, the J gene TRBJ1-4; 7 bases are a match to TRBD1. Germline V lookup: CDR1 SGHVS, CDR2 FQNEAQ. After removal of 4 bases from V and 6 bases from J, the junction contained 5 bases not matched to a gene. This CDR3 is 14 amino acids long.

This clonotype was detected many times. J is TRBJ2-7 and V is TRBV2; D may be TRBD2 (5 bases). The CDR3 has 12 residues. Germline V gene lookup returns CDR1 SNHLY and CDR2 FYNNEI. V dropped 5 bases and J dropped 4 bases, with 9 bases sitting between them. The chain's CDR3 is CASSSDYYEQYF. CDR3 bases: TGTGCCAGCAGTTCAGACTATTACGAGCAGTACTTC.

This clonotype was observed a few times. The rearrangement links TRBV20-1 to TRBJ2-1, with TRBD1 matching 9 bases. Germline CDR1 and CDR2: DFQATT and SNEGSKA (reference sequence). The CDR3 sequence is 17 residues long. Trimming took 5 bases from V and 2 from J; bases not matched to a gene: 13. CDR3 DNA: TGCAGTGCTCTTAAGACAGGGGGATGGAACGCCTACAATGAGCAGTTCTTC. Amino acid sequence: CSALKTGGWNAYNEQFF.

The chain employs TRBV7-2 and TRBJ2-1, with a tentative D call TRBD2 (6 bases). This CDR3 contains 13 residues. Germline CDR1 reads SGHTA; CDR2 reads FQGNSA. Deletions cut 3 bases from V and 10 bases from J, with 13 bases between. CDR3 sequence (DNA): TGTGCCAGCAGCTTCGGGGCGGGACTGGAGCAGTTCTTC. Protein: CASSFGAGLEQFF.

V is TRBV27 and J is TRBJ1-2; 10 bases are shared with TRBD1. Germline V gene data show CDR1 as MNHEY and CDR2 as SMNVEV (reference sequence). Trimming at V came to 0 bases and at J to 7 bases, leaving 8 bases not matched to a gene. The CDR3 sequence is 16 residues long. CDR3 coding DNA: TGTGCCAGCAGTTTATCGTGGACAGGGGGTACGCTTGGCTACACCTTC. Amino acid sequence: CASSLSWTGGTLGYTF.

The chain recombines TRBV28 with TRBJ1-2; maybe TRBD1 (5 bases). Trimming took off 2 bases at V and 4 bases at J, with 11 bases between the two ends. CDR1 and CDR2 (germline): MDHEN, SYDVKM. This CDR3 has 14 residues. Here the CDR3 DNA reads TGTGCCAGCAGTTTAGATCCGGGGACCTATGGCTACACCTTC. Amino acid sequence: CASSLDPGTYGYTF.

Only a few counts were recorded for this clonotype. V gene TRBV2 combines with J gene TRBJ2-4; TRBD2 might be the D (6 bases). Germline V gene lookup returns CDR1 SNHLY and CDR2 FYNNEI. Trimming left V 8 bases short and J 8 bases short, with 10 bases between. The CDR3 length is 11 residues. Here the CDR3 reads CASGGSDIQYF. The CDR3 DNA reads TGTGCCAGCGGGGGGAGTGACATTCAGTACTTC.

This clonotype appeared a few times. V is TRBV28 and J is TRBJ1-2; 9 bases agree with TRBD1. The CDR3 contains 15 residues. Looked up from germline, CDR1 is MDHEN and CDR2 is SYDVKM. Trimming at V came to 6 bases and at J to 8 bases, leaving 13 bases not matched to a gene. The CDR3 region is CASSLPGQGLGGYTF. The CDR3 bases are TGTGCCAGCAGCCTCCCGGGACAGGGTTTGGGCGGCTACACCTTC.

Comment on this clonotype: One end of the junction varies from germline; a read error may be responsible. V gene TRBV4-3 combines with J gene TRBJ1-2, with TRBD1 matching over 9 bases. CDR3 length: 16 residues. Germline V lookup: CDR1 LGHNA, CDR2 YSLEER. CDR3 amino acids: CASSPDYRGRFYGYNF. Here the CDR3 DNA reads TGCGCCAGCAGCCCAGATTACAGGGGGCGCTTCTATGGCTACAACTTC.

This clonotype has more than one count but fewer than ten. This rearrangement joins TRBV15 to TRBJ2-7, with 8 positions matching TRBD1. Germline lookup yields CDR1 LNHNV and CDR2 YYDKDF (reference sequence). This CDR3 region has 14 residues. The junction had 3 bases not matched to a gene; V was cut back by 3 bases and J by 2 bases. The CDR3 bases are TGTGCCACCAGCAGGGACAGGGACGCCTACGAGCAGTACTTC. It translates to CATSRDRDAYEQYF.

There are a few counts of this clonotype. The chain employs TRBV20-1 and TRBJ1-5; D unresolved. V was cut by 1 base and J by 7 bases, with 5 bases left in between. CDR1 DFQATT and CDR2 SNEGSKA come from the germline V gene (reference sequence). CDR3 length: 11 residues. For the CDR3, the DNA is TGCAGTGCTAGAGTTGGACAGCCCCAGCATTTT. It codes for CSARVGQPQHF.

This clonotype was detected a few times. V gene TRBV19 combines with J gene TRBJ1-5; a weak D match, TRBD1 (6 bases). The V gene lost 6 bases and the J gene lost 6 bases, with 12 bases spanning the gap. Germline V CDR1 and CDR2: LNHDA, SQIVND (reference sequence). The length of the CDR3 is 13 residues. The CDR3 DNA is TGTGCCAGTAGCATCGACAGGACTCAGCCCCAGCATTTT. This codes for CASSIDRTQPQHF. The variable domain in full, completed from reference TRBV19 and TRBJ1-5, reads DGGITQSPKYLFRKEGQNVTLSCEQNLNHDAMYWYRQDPGQGLRLIYYSQIVNDFQKGDIAEGYSVSREKKESFPLTVTSAQKNPTAFYLCASSIDRTQPQHFGDGTRLSIL.

Only a few counts were recorded for this clonotype. J is TRBJ1-1 and V is TRBV2; D not resolved. V gave up 8 bases and J gave up 1 base, with 11 bases separating them. Germline CDR1 is SNHLY and CDR2 is FYNNEI. The CDR3 sequence is 13 residues long. DNA of the CDR3: TGTGCCAGCTTTCCGTCGGGGAACACTGAAGCTTTCTTT. Its protein is CASFPSGNTEAFF.

A few counts support this clonotype. The rearrangement uses TRBV18 and TRBJ2-7, with 8 positions matching TRBD1. Germline V gene lookup returns CDR1 KGHSH and CDR2 LQKENI. There are 13 residues in the CDR3. J gave up 5 bases and V 3 bases, and 3 bases lay outside the gene matches. CDR3 coding DNA: TGTGCCAGCTCACCGACACAGGGGGACGAGCAGTACTTC. This gives the protein CASSPTQGDEQYF.

The sample holds a few counts of this clonotype. This rearrangement joins TRBV28 to TRBJ1-1, with a tentative D call TRBD1 (5 bases). V lost 7 bases and J lost 3, with 18 bases in between. The V gene's germline CDR1 is MDHEN and CDR2 SYDVKM. CDR3 size: 15 residues. This chain's CDR3 is CASTRRAGHYTEAFF. CDR3 in DNA: TGTGCCAGCACGAGGCGGGCAGGGCACTACACTGAAGCTTTCTTT.